The present T cell receptor beta chain was sequenced within a study of cytomegalovirus exposure and HLA in healthy donors. Points from the study as a whole: Donor immune exposure was known only as CMV serostatus. A later look showed TCR association rates differing by HLA locus, highest for DRB1 and lowest for HLA-C.

V was pared by 0 bases and J by 7 bases, with 13 bases between. This CDR3 is 14 amino acids long. Germline V gene sequence: CDR1 MNHEY, CDR2 SMNVEV (reference sequence). As concerns this clone: Its specificity is not known.

A multiplex PCR was run with 60 Vbeta primers and 13 Jbeta primers. The table came from immunoSEQ multiplex PCR; TCRdb's copy has only in-frame clones and leaves some out. The table has around 130,000 clones, 77% seen once. The chain uses TRBV27 and TRBJ2-7; D remains unclear. This TCR came from a man aged 18 to 30 in good health and CMV-seropositive. The sample was PBMCs. Here the CDR3 DNA reads TGTGCCAGCAGTTTATCGAGACTCCTGAGGGAGCAGTACTTC. Protein sequence: CASSLSRLLREQYF.